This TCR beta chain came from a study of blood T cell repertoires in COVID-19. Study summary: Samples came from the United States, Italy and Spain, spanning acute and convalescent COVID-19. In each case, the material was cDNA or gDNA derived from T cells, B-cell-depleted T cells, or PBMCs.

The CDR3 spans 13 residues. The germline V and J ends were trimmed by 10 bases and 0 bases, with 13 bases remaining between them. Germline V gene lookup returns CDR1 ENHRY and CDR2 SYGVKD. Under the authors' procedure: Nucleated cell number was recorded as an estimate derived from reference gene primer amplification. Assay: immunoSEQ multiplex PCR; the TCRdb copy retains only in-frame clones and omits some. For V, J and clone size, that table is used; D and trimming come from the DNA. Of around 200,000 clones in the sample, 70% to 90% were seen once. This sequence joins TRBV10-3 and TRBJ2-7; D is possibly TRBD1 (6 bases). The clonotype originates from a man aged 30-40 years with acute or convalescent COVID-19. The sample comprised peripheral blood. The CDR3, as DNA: TGTGCCAGTTCCCGGGACAACTCCTACGAGCAGTACTTC. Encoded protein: CASSRDNSYEQYF.